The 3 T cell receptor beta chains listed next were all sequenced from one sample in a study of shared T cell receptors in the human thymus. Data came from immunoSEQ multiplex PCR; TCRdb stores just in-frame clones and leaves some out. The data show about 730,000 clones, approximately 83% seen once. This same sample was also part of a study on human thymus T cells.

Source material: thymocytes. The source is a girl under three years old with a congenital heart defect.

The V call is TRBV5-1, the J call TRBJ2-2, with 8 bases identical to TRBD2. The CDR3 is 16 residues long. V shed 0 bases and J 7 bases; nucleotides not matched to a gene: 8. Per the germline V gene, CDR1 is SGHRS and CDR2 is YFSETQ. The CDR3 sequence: CASSLGLSGDDGELFF. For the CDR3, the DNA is TGCGCCAGCAGCTTGGGCCTTAGCGGGGATGACGGGGAGCTGTTTTTT.

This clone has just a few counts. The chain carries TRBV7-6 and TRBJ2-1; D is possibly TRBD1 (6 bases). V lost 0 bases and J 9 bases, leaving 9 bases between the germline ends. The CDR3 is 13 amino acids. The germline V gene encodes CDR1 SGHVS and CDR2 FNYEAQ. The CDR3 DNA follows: TGTGCCAGCAGCTTAGCCAGGGGCCGTGAGCAGTTCTTC. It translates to CASSLARGREQFF.

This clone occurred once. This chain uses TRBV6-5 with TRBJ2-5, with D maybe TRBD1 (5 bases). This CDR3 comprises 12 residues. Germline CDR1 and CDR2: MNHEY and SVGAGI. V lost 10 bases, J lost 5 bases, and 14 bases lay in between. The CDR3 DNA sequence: TGTGCCACGCAGGGTCGGGCGGAGACCCAGTACTTC. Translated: CATQGRAETQYF.